This TCR beta chain was documented in a study of blood T cell repertoires in COVID-19. Assay: immunoSEQ multiplex PCR; the TCRdb copy retains only in-frame clones and omits some. The sample lists roughly 100,000 clones, 79% occurring once. The CDR3 length is 15 residues. Germline V gives CDR1 SEHNR, CDR2 FQNEAQ (reference sequence). Germline trimming cut 5 bases from V and 7 bases from J; bases unmatched to any gene: 10. V and J are TRBV7-9 and TRBJ2-1, with 8 bases that match TRBD2. Sequenced: peripheral blood. This receptor was obtained from an elderly woman with active or convalescent COVID-19. The DNA of the CDR3 is TGTGCCAGCAGCGGCGGGGGGATAGCGGTTAATGAGCAGTTCTTC. It yields the protein CASSGGGIAVNEQFF. The entire variable domain, with the rest obtained from reference TRBV7-9 and TRBJ2-1, is as follows: DTGVSQNPRHKITKRGQNVTFRCDPISEHNRLYWYRQTLGQGPEFLTYFQNEAQLEKSRLLSDRFSAERPKGSFSTLEIQRTEQGDSAMYLCASSGGGIAVNEQFFGPGTRLTVL.